This T cell receptor beta chain was documented in a study of CD8 T cells in Susac syndrome. RNA amounts of about 0.5 to 1 ug underwent reverse transcription with random hexamers. The CDR3 of TCR beta was amplified by immunoSEQ multiplex PCR across 54 Vbeta and 13 Jbeta. One entry per CDR3 protein results from TCRdb running MiXCR on the immunoSEQ multiplex PCR reads. The table records about 170,000 distinct CDR3 sequences, 80% to 95% of them present only once. Study-level points and caveats: In its TCR sequencing and HLA analysis, the study acknowledged that the number of individuals was relatively small.

In this sample, this clonotype turned up a few times. Its antigen is still unknown. The multiple sclerosis control cohort comprised treatment-naive individuals presenting with stable or active relapsing-remitting disease. Purification of the CD8+ and CD4+ T cells relied on negative isolation, and TEMRA cells underwent FACS enrichment. What was sequenced was CD4+ T cells from PBMCs. This receptor was obtained from a human donor with multiple sclerosis.

For the CDR3, the DNA is TGTGCCAGCAGTGAAGGGGGGACCTACGAGCAGTACTTC. It specifies CASSEGGTYEQYF. The rearrangement links TRBV2 to TRBJ2-7; D is perhaps TRBD1 or TRBD2 (5 bases each). Germline lookup yields CDR1 SNHLY and CDR2 FYNNEI. The V end was cut by 1 base, the J end by 2 bases, with 6 bases between. The CDR3 extends over 13 amino acids.